This is a list of T cell receptor beta chains from one sample in a study of blood T cell repertoires in COVID-19. TCRdb keeps only in-frame clones here, not all; method: immunoSEQ multiplex PCR. The table shows about 80,000 clones, with 65% to 85% occurring only once. The sequenced sample consisted of peripheral blood. The receptors were gathered from a man aged 65 to 79 with active or convalescent COVID-19. The CDR3 runs from the conserved cysteine through the conserved F or W. A D gene is named only where the DNA matches it firmly. Rows may omit the clone size; those that give it use once, few, many or a size class.

CDR3 length,D gene,J gene,V gene,clone size,CDR3 protein,CDR3 DNA
14,TRBD1,TRBJ2-7,TRBV29-1,-,CSVRRDRDSYEQYF,TGCAGCGTCCGCCGGGACAGGGACTCCTACGAGCAGTACTTC
13,-,TRBJ1-1,TRBV28,-,CASSPPVNTEAFF,TGTGCCAGCAGCCCCCCGGTGAACACTGAAGCTTTCTTT
15,-,TRBJ2-7,TRBV7-2,few,CASSLDSSGVYEQYF,TGTGCCAGCAGCTTAGACAGTTCAGGGGTCTACGAGCAGTACTTC
15,TRBD1,TRBJ1-2,TRBV28,-,CASGTSQGVAYGYTF,TGTGCCAGCGGAACATCACAGGGGGTCGCGTATGGCTACACCTTC
13,-,TRBJ2-3,TRBV10-3,-,CAIRGGATDTQYF,TGTGCCATCAGGGGGGGGGCCACAGATACGCAGTATTTT
13,TRBD1,TRBJ1-2,TRBV28,-,CASSSGQGDGYTF,TGTGCCAGCAGTTCGGGACAGGGGGACGGCTACACCTTC
15,-,TRBJ2-2,TRBV19,once,CASKRVGPNTGELFF,TGTGCCAGTAAGAGGGTAGGGCCGAACACCGGGGAGCTGTTTTTT
14,-,TRBJ2-2,TRBV6-5,-,CASRRLGDTGELFF,TGTGCCAGCAGACGACTAGGCGACACCGGGGAGCTGTTTTTT
16,-,TRBJ1-2,TRBV2,few,CASSELGRTGDYGYTF,TGTGCCAGCAGTGAATTGGGGCGAACTGGCGACTATGGCTACACCTTC
11,-,TRBJ1-5,TRBV29-1,few,CSVGGNQPQHF,TGCAGCGTAGGGGGAAATCAGCCCCAGCATTTT
14,-,TRBJ1-3,TRBV11-2,-,CASSLSPLGNTIYF,TGTGCCAGCAGCTTATCCCCCCTCGGAAACACCATATATTTT
14,-,TRBJ2-3,TRBV6-5,-,CASSYSIRGDTQYF,TGTGCCAGCAGTTACTCGATTCGGGGTGATACGCAGTATTTT
14,-,TRBJ2-7,TRBV6-5,once,CASSPVSPSYEQYF,TGTGCCAGCAGTCCGGTTTCCCCGTCCTACGAGCAGTACTTC
14,TRBD1,TRBJ2-7,TRBV10-2,once,CASSPGQGVVEQYF,TGCGCCAGCAGTCCGGGACAGGGGGTAGTCGAGCAGTACTTC
15,-,TRBJ1-4,TRBV5-1,few,CASSLGADTNEKLFF,TGCGCCAGCAGCTTGGGGGCAGATACTAATGAAAAACTGTTTTTT
12,-,TRBJ1-4,TRBV11-2,-,CASSRSDEKLFF,TGTGCCAGCAGCCGGTCGGATGAAAAACTGTTTTTT
13,TRBD1,TRBJ1-2,TRBV2,-,CASSDNRGVGYTF,TGTGCCAGCAGCGACAACAGGGGGGTCGGCTACACCTTC
15,-,TRBJ2-7,TRBV11-2,-,CASSLYPERAYEQYF,TGTGCCAGCAGCTTATATCCCGAGCGGGCCTACGAGCAGTACTTC
12,TRBD1,TRBJ1-2,TRBV7-9,-,CASSRDSHGYTF,TGTGCCAGCAGCCGGGACAGTCATGGCTACACCTTC
14,-,TRBJ1-4,TRBV27,-,CASRVQYGNEKLFF,TGTGCCAGCAGAGTACAGTATGGGAATGAAAAACTGTTTTTT
15,-,TRBJ2-2,TRBV4-1,-,CASSQEFLNTGELFF,TGCGCCAGCAGCCAAGAATTCCTAAACACCGGGGAGCTGTTTTTT
17,-,TRBJ1-6,TRBV5-4,-,CASSRTWTEGPNSPLHF,TGTGCCAGCAGCCGAACCTGGACAGAAGGTCCTAATTCACCCCTCCACTTT
16,-,TRBJ1-3,TRBV9,-,CASSVDGGGGGNTIYF,TGTGCCAGCAGCGTAGATGGTGGGGGAGGCGGAAACACCATATATTTT
15,-,TRBJ2-5,TRBV3-1/TRBV3-2,-,CASSRNTGVQETQYF,TGTGCCAGCAGCCGAAATACGGGGGTGCAAGAGACCCAGTACTTC
15,-,TRBJ1-1,TRBV3-1/TRBV3-2,once,CASSHRQYMNTEAFF,TGTGCCAGCAGCCATCGTCAATACATGAACACTGAAGCTTTCTTT
15,-,TRBJ1-6,TRBV7-6,-,CASSLGWARDSPLHF,TGTGCCAGCAGCTTAGGTTGGGCGAGGGATTCACCCCTCCACTTT
14,TRBD2,TRBJ2-3,TRBV7-2,-,CASSLGLAADTQYF,TGTGCCAGCAGCTTAGGACTAGCGGCAGATACGCAGTATTTT
18,TRBD1,TRBJ2-6,TRBV19,-,CASSLGGQDFSGANVLTF,TGTGCCAGTAGCCTGGGGGGACAGGACTTCTCTGGGGCCAACGTCCTGACTTTC
13,-,TRBJ1-2,TRBV6-5,-,CASSRTVGHGYTF,TGTGCCAGCAGCCGGACAGTAGGACATGGCTACACCTTC
18,-,TRBJ2-5,TRBV21-1,-,CASSRQRVSIVSGETQYF,TGTGCCAGCAGCCGGCAGAGGGTGAGTATTGTTAGTGGAGAGACCCAGTACTTC
15,-,TRBJ2-2,TRBV5-6,-,CASSPGYSRGGELFF,TGTGCCAGCAGCCCGGGATATTCGCGGGGCGGGGAGCTGTTTTTT
15,-,TRBJ2-7,TRBV9,few,CASSVGVSGEYEQYF,TGTGCCAGCAGCGTAGGTGTTAGCGGAGAATACGAGCAGTACTTC
16,-,TRBJ2-2,TRBV27,-,CASSPRSRIDTGELFF,TGTGCCAGCAGCCCCCGGAGTCGCATTGACACCGGGGAGCTGTTTTTT
13,-,TRBJ1-1,TRBV3-1/TRBV3-2,-,CASSQALQLEAFF,TGTGCCAGCAGCCAGGCCCTACAGCTTGAAGCTTTCTTT
16,TRBD1,TRBJ1-2,TRBV18,-,CASSPPSAGGIGGYTF,TGTGCCAGCTCACCACCGAGTGCAGGGGGTATTGGTGGCTACACCTTC
14,TRBD1,TRBJ1-1,TRBV6-6,-,CASRPRDRNTEAFF,TGTGCCAGCAGGCCCCGGGACAGGAACACTGAAGCTTTCTTT
16,-,TRBJ1-4,TRBV5-5,-,CASTRGAFVLTEKLFF,TGTGCCAGCACCCGGGGGGCGTTCGTCCTTACTGAAAAACTGTTTTTT
17,TRBD2,TRBJ2-3,TRBV6-1,-,CASSVGSGTPSTDTQYF,TGTGCCAGCAGTGTGGGAAGCGGGACCCCTAGCACAGATACGCAGTATTTT
16,-,TRBJ1-5,TRBV19,-,CASRRALGGAKQPQHF,TGTGCCAGTAGACGCGCCCTCGGGGGGGCTAAACAGCCCCAGCATTTT
14,-,TRBJ1-5,TRBV6-2/TRBV6-3,-,CASSRAGGNQPQHF,TGTGCCAGCAGCAGGGCCGGGGGCAATCAGCCCCAGCATTTT
14,-,TRBJ1-6,TRBV7-9,-,CASSLGSSIHPLHF,TGTGCCAGCAGCTTAGGGAGTTCAATTCACCCTCTCCACTTT
14,-,TRBJ1-2,TRBV27,-,CASSLLKGQSGYTF,TGTGCCAGCAGTTTACTGAAGGGGCAATCTGGCTACACCTTC
16,TRBD1,TRBJ2-3,TRBV9,-,CASSVATGGEGDTQYF,TGTGCCAGCAGCGTGGCGACAGGGGGCGAAGGAGATACGCAGTATTTT
15,TRBD1,TRBJ1-2,TRBV3-1/TRBV3-2,-,CASSFSGTGANGYTF,TGTGCCAGCAGTTTTTCCGGGACAGGGGCCAATGGCTACACCTTC
15,TRBD1,TRBJ1-1,TRBV5-6,-,CASSLRRDSNTEAFF,TGTGCCAGCAGCCTCCGCCGGGACAGTAACACTGAAGCTTTCTTT
13,-,TRBJ1-5,TRBV6-5,-,CASRRQINQPQHF,TGTGCCAGCAGAAGACAGATCAATCAGCCCCAGCATTTT
15,TRBD1,TRBJ1-6,TRBV20-1,-,CSASPPGQGYSPLHF,TGCAGTGCTAGTCCACCGGGACAGGGTTATTCACCCCTCCACTTT
13,-,TRBJ1-5,TRBV19,-,CASTVGGNQPQHF,TGTGCCAGTACCGTGGGGGGGAATCAGCCCCAGCATTTT
15,TRBD2,TRBJ2-3,TRBV3-1/TRBV3-2,-,CASSQRGTSKNTQYF,TGTGCCAGCAGCCAAAGGGGGACTAGCAAAAATACGCAGTATTTT
13,-,TRBJ1-4,TRBV29-1,-,CSVDGQGPEKLFF,TGCAGCGTTGACGGGCAGGGCCCTGAAAAACTGTTTTTT
15,-,TRBJ2-2,TRBV5-1,-,CASQLQDTSTGELFF,TGCGCCAGTCAGCTACAGGATACATCCACCGGGGAGCTGTTTTTT
17,TRBD2,TRBJ2-3,TRBV2,-,CASSEDIAGGPADTQYF,TGTGCCAGCAGTGAAGATATAGCGGGGGGGCCGGCAGATACGCAGTATTTT
14,-,TRBJ1-5,TRBV10-3,-,CAISEARAAQPQHF,TGTGCCATCAGTGAGGCGAGGGCAGCCCAGCCCCAGCATTTT
18,-,TRBJ2-5,TRBV3-1/TRBV3-2,-,CASSQVRMGGPRQETQYF,TGTGCCAGCAGCCAAGTTCGTATGGGGGGACCAAGGCAAGAGACCCAGTACTTC
18,TRBD2,TRBJ2-3,TRBV5-4,-,CASSLGLAGGQSTDTQYF,TGTGCCAGCAGCTTAGGCCTAGCGGGGGGCCAAAGCACAGATACGCAGTATTTT
13,-,TRBJ2-3,TRBV6-5,-,CASSHALTDTQYF,TGTGCCAGCAGTCACGCACTTACAGATACGCAGTATTTT
14,-,TRBJ1-1,TRBV28,-,CASSLGHTNTEAFF,TGTGCCAGCAGTTTAGGTCACACGAACACTGAAGCTTTCTTT
17,TRBD2,TRBJ2-7,TRBV5-5,once,CASSLKGSLAESYEQYF,TGTGCCAGCAGCTTGAAGGGGAGCCTAGCGGAGTCCTACGAGCAGTACTTC
12,-,TRBJ1-2,TRBV20-1,-,CSASLRGHGYTF,TGCAGTGCTAGTCTGCGGGGGCATGGCTACACCTTC
15,TRBD1,TRBJ1-1,TRBV2,-,CASSTRGQRDTEAFF,TGTGCCAGCAGTACCCGGGGACAGAGGGACACTGAAGCTTTCTTT